This TCR beta chain was profiled in a study of regulatory T cells in long-lasting Graves disease. Time point noted: newly diagnosed GD, antithyroid drugs for less than 3 months. TCR sequences were obtained from RNA taken from PBMCs. Details on this clonotype: Being one base from a much bigger clone, this may be a read error.

Through Arm-PCR of CDR3 regions and iRepertoire HTBI primers, TCR beta libraries were built. Using its own MiXCR run on the multiplex PCR reads, TCRdb lists one record per CDR3 protein. This repertoire shows hundreds of thousands of distinct CDR3 sequences, over 15% found once; its top ten account for roughly 30%. The same specimen was also included in a second study, on T cells in Graves' hyperthyroidism and ophthalmopathy.

The source is a man aged 35-49 years with Graves disease. The specimen was peripheral blood mononuclear cells (PBMCs), collected at new diagnosis, from a patient treated with antithyroid drugs.

CDR3 amino acids: CASSLGARVSGEQYF. The CDR3 DNA follows: TGTGCCAGCAGCTTGGGGGCTAGGGTGTCGGGCGAGCAGTACTTC. V and J are TRBV5-6 and TRBJ2-7, with D unclear. The CDR3 has 15 amino acids. Between the trimmed V and J ends, which lost 0 bases and 6 bases, there was a span of 16 bases. Germline V gives CDR1 SGHDT, CDR2 YYEEEE.